This T cell receptor (beta chain) came from a study of cytomegalovirus exposure and HLA in healthy donors. Germline values: CDR1 SGHTA, CDR2 FQGNSA. Trimming at V came to 4 bases and at J to 3 bases, leaving 9 bases not matched to a gene. The CDR3 sequence is 15 residues long. PCR used 60 Vbeta primers and 13 Jbeta primers. This table comes from immunoSEQ multiplex PCR, and its TCRdb copy is limited to in-frame clones, with some not included. Altogether approximately 88,000 clones are present, 75% to 80% being singletons, with the ten largest covering approximately 3.7%. With regard to this clone: Its target is unknown.

Whole-study findings and limits: There were under 200 TCR beta chains listed as cytomegalovirus-associated. Many donors carried some public TCRs, although rarity characterized most TCR sequences.

This receptor was identified in a man in his thirties or forties in good health and CMV-seronegative. The sequenced sample was PBMCs. The chain couples TRBV7-2 to TRBJ2-7, with TRBD1 identical over 7 bases. The CDR3 is CASSSATGADYEQYF. The CDR3, as DNA: TGTGCCAGCAGCTCAGCTACAGGGGCGGACTACGAGCAGTACTTC.